This entry lists 20 T cell receptor beta chains sequenced from one sample in a study of blood T cell repertoires in COVID-19. Produced via immunoSEQ multiplex PCR; TCRdb's table is partial and in-frame only. The data show 150,000 or so clones, just under 85% seen once. The sample was peripheral blood. All receptors come from a man in his forties who had recovered from COVID-19.

The J gene is TRBJ1-2, the V gene TRBV2; possibly TRBD1 for D (5 bases). Trimming left V 4 bases short and J 5 bases short, with 17 bases between. Germline assignment: CDR1 SNHLY and CDR2 FYNNEI. This CDR3 comprises 15 residues. CDR3 DNA sequence: TGTGCCAGCAGTGTAAACCTCGAGGCAGGGTATGGCTACACCTTC. This sequence encodes CASSVNLEAGYGYTF. Variable domain in full (rest from reference TRBV2 and TRBJ1-2): EPEVTQTPSHQVTQMGQEVILRCVPISNHLYFYWYRQILGQKVEFLVSFYNNEISEKSEIFDDQFSVERPDGSNFTLKIRSTKLEDSAMYFCASSVNLEAGYGYTFGSGTRLTVV.

V usage is TRBV2 and J usage is TRBJ2-7; TRBD1 aligns across 9 bases. After removal of 6 bases from V and 2 bases from J, the junction contained 5 bases not matched to a gene. This CDR3 region has 14 residues. CDR1 is SNHLY, CDR2 FYNNEI, per germline. CDR3 DNA: TGTGCCAGCAGAAAACAGGGGGCGGCCTACGAGCAGTACTTC. Translation gives CASRKQGAAYEQYF.

This chain links TRBV4-1 with TRBJ1-2; TRBD1 matches at 8 bases. The germline V gene has CDR1 MGHRA and CDR2 YSYEKL. V shed 4 bases, J shed 2 bases, and the junction held 6 bases outside the gene matches. The length of the CDR3 is 15 residues. Written as DNA, the CDR3 is TGCGCCAGCAGCCCTATGGGACAGGAGAACTATGGCTACACCTTC. Translated: CASSPMGQENYGYTF.

The V and J genes are TRBV6-6 and TRBJ1-2; unclear D gene. Germline V gene lookup returns CDR1 MNHNY and CDR2 SVGAGI (reference sequence). CDR3 length: 16 amino acids. V was cut by 4 bases and J by 3 bases, with 18 bases left in between. In DNA, the CDR3 is TGTGCCAGCAGTTCCCGGAGGGCGGGAGATCACTATGGCTACACCTTC. As protein: CASSSRRAGDHYGYTF.

The rearrangement uses TRBV2 and TRBJ2-2; 8 nucleotides align to TRBD1. CDR1 and CDR2 (germline): SNHLY, FYNNEI. This CDR3 region has 15 residues. Trimming cost V 10 bases and J 4 bases; bases outside gene matches: 11. The DNA for the CDR3 is TGTGCCACCAGATTGACAGGGGATCTCACCGGGGAGCTGTTTTTT. Translation gives CATRLTGDLTGELFF.

For the CDR3, the DNA is TGTGCCAGCAGCCAAGATGGGGGGACAGGAACCAATGAGCAGTTCTTC. Translation: CASSQDGGTGTNEQFF. The V gene is TRBV14, the J gene TRBJ2-1, with 8 nucleotides matching TRBD1. Germline CDR1 is SGHDN and CDR2 is FVKESK. This CDR3 spans 16 amino acids. Unmatched junction bases numbered 7, after V lost 0 bases and J lost 6 bases.

The V call is TRBV4-1, the J call TRBJ2-1; perhaps TRBD2 as D (5 bases). Germline V gene sequence: CDR1 MGHRA, CDR2 YSYEKL. The CDR3 has 16 amino acids. Trimming left V 1 base short and J 2 bases short, with 12 bases between. The CDR3 sequence: CASSQAEGGPYNEQFF. CDR3 DNA: TGCGCCAGCAGCCAAGCCGAAGGCGGGCCCTACAATGAGCAGTTCTTC.

CDR3 region: CASSLVWDSQETQYF. The CDR3 bases are TGTGCCAGCAGCTTAGTATGGGACTCCCAAGAGACCCAGTACTTC. J is TRBJ2-5 and V is TRBV7-6; weak D call: TRBD2 (6 bases). This CDR3 region has 15 residues. Per the germline V gene, CDR1 is SGHVS and CDR2 is FNYEAQ. V was trimmed by 1 base and J by 1 base, leaving 10 bases between them.

The CDR3 loop is CASSQEGSLRRDTQYF. The CDR3 DNA is TGCGCCAGCAGCCAAGAGGGGAGTTTAAGAAGAGATACGCAGTATTTT. The V call is TRBV4-3, the J call TRBJ2-3; the D gene is possibly TRBD2 (5 bases). The CDR3 has 16 residues. With 0 bases removed from V and 5 bases from J, the gap between germline ends came to 15 bases. The germline V gene has CDR1 LGHNA and CDR2 YSLEER.

The V gene is TRBV27, the J gene TRBJ2-7; no reliable D call. In germline, CDR1 is MNHEY, CDR2 SMNVEV (reference sequence). CDR3 length equals 14 residues. With 6 bases removed from V and 3 bases from J, the gap between germline ends came to 15 bases. The CDR3 is CASSLGRLHYEQYF. The CDR3 coding sequence is TGTGCCAGCAGCCTGGGCCGGCTTCACTACGAGCAGTACTTC.

This clone was detected a few times. The rearrangement uses TRBV7-2 and TRBJ2-7; no firm D call. V shed 3 bases and J shed 3 bases, with 15 bases lying between them. The CDR3 sequence is 15 residues long. CDR1 SGHTA and CDR2 FQGNSA come from the germline V gene. This CDR3 is CASSFLSSEFYEQYF. The CDR3 DNA reads TGTGCCAGCAGCTTCCTCTCGTCAGAATTCTACGAGCAGTACTTC.

The chain is built from TRBV28 and TRBJ2-1, with D maybe TRBD1 (5 bases). With 6 bases removed from V and 8 bases from J, the gap between germline ends came to 14 bases. The CDR3 is 13 amino acids. From germline, CDR1 is MDHEN and CDR2 SYDVKM. The CDR3 DNA is TGTGCCAGCAGCCTATCAACACAGGATGAGCAGTTCTTC. Protein sequence: CASSLSTQDEQFF.

The chain recombines TRBV30 with TRBJ2-5; no reliable D call. Trimming cost V 4 bases and J 4 bases, with 16 bases left between them. The germline gives CDR1 GTSNPN, CDR2 SVGIG (reference sequence). The CDR3 length is 14 residues. The CDR3 sequence is CAWNDFGLGETQYF. The CDR3 DNA reads as TGTGCCTGGAACGATTTTGGTCTAGGAGAGACCCAGTACTTC.

J is TRBJ2-1 and V is TRBV6-5, with D possibly matching TRBD2 (6 bases). V lost 5 bases and J 2 bases, leaving 10 bases between the germline ends. CDR1 is MNHEY, CDR2 SVGAGI, per germline. The CDR3 runs 14 residues. Here the CDR3 reads CASSPSGAYNEQFF. CDR3 sequence (DNA): TGTGCCAGCAGTCCCTCGGGGGCCTACAATGAGCAGTTCTTC.

The chain is built from TRBV5-1 and TRBJ2-5; 7 nucleotides align to TRBD2. V lost 2 bases to trimming and J lost 2 bases; unmatched junction nucleotides: 9. The CDR3 is 16 amino acids. In germline, CDR1 is SGHRS, CDR2 YFSETQ. The CDR3 DNA sequence: TGCGCCAGCAGCTTACCACTTCCGGGGGGTCAAGAGACCCAGTACTTC. This translates into CASSLPLPGGQETQYF.

The CDR3 sequence is CASSLGGGARSYEQYF. The CDR3 region has the DNA TGTGCCAGCAGCTTGGGGGGCGGGGCCCGATCCTACGAGCAGTACTTC. The V and J genes are TRBV5-4 and TRBJ2-7; D possibly corresponds to TRBD2 (6 bases). The CDR3 covers 16 residues. With 0 bases removed from V and 1 base from J, the gap between germline ends came to 14 bases. Germline V CDR1 and CDR2: SGHNT, YYREEE (reference sequence). Filled out from reference TRBV5-4 and TRBJ2-7, the complete variable domain reads ETGVTQSPTHLIKTRGQQVTLRCSSQSGHNTVSWYQQALGQGPQFIFQYYREEENGRGNFPPRFSGLQFPNYSSELNVNALELDDSALYLCASSLGGGARSYEQYFGPGTRLTVT.

This clone has a handful of counts. The gene calls are TRBV7-2 and TRBJ1-5, with 8 bases matching TRBD1. This CDR3 comprises 13 residues. V lost 8 bases to trimming and J lost 3 bases; unmatched junction nucleotides: 3. Per the germline V gene, CDR1 is SGHTA and CDR2 is FQGNSA. The CDR3 region is CASGQGPNQPQHF. The CDR3 bases are TGTGCCAGCGGACAGGGCCCCAATCAGCCCCAGCATTTT.

V and J are TRBV6-5 and TRBJ2-7, with D possibly TRBD2 on 7 matching bases. The CDR3 totals 15 residues. CDR1 MNHEY and CDR2 SVGAGI come from the germline V gene. Trimming shortened V by 2 bases and J by 5 bases, and 16 bases separated the two germline ends. The CDR3 nucleotides are TGTGCCAGCAGTTACGGGGGGGCAGGGTCCCACGAGCAGTACTTC. It is translated as CASSYGGAGSHEQYF.

The chain joins TRBV21-1 to TRBJ1-5; the table names TRBD1, a call not compared with the DNA. TRBV21-1 is annotated as a pseudogene. This CDR3 contains 15 residues. The CDR3 spells CASSKEGNKNQPQHF. CDR3 nucleotides: TGTGCCAGCAGCAAAGAGGGGAACAAGAATCAGCCCCAGCATTTT.

This clone was observed a few times. The chain combines TRBV30 with TRBJ1-3, with 8 bases fitting TRBD1. The germline gives CDR1 GTSNPN, CDR2 SVGIG (reference sequence). The ends lost 4 bases at V and 6 bases at J; junction bases unmatched: 8. The CDR3 consists of 14 residues. The CDR3 region has the DNA TGTGCCTGGAATGGGCAGGGGGCAGAAAACACCATATATTTT. Translated, it gives CAWNGQGAENTIYF. Full variable domain (outside the CDR3, taken from reference TRBV30 and TRBJ1-3): SQTIHQWPATLVQPVGSPLSLECTVEGTSNPNLYWYRQAAGRGLQLLFYSVGIGQISSEVPQNLSASRPQDRQFILSSKKLLLSDSGFYLCAWNGQGAENTIYFGEGSWLTVV.